This T cell receptor beta chain was retrieved from a study of blood T cell repertoires in COVID-19. There are 13 residues in the CDR3. Trimming cost V 4 bases and J 9 bases, with 15 bases left between them. Germline CDR1 SNHLY, CDR2 FYNNEI. Cohort 3 donors were reported recovered after two negative PCRs, clearance, or symptom resolution. Clones were sequenced by immunoSEQ multiplex PCR, and TCRdb holds only the in-frame ones, with some missing. Altogether under 450,000 clones are present, about 87% being singletons, with the ten largest covering 1.3%. The sequenced material came from PBMCs or T cells enriched from blood (not recorded which). This rearrangement joins TRBV2 to TRBJ1-2; D not certain. This sequence originates from a young man who had recovered from COVID-19. The CDR3, as DNA: TGTGCCAGCAGTGGGCGCGCCTCGGGGAGCTACACCTTC. Translated: CASSGRASGSYTF. Variable domain in full (rest from reference TRBV2 and TRBJ1-2): EPEVTQTPSHQVTQMGQEVILRCVPISNHLYFYWYRQILGQKVEFLVSFYNNEISEKSEIFDDQFSVERPDGSNFTLKIRSTKLEDSAMYFCASSGRASGSYTFGSGTRLTVV.